The 7 T cell receptor beta chains in this list originate from one sample, sequenced in a study of beta chain features in type 1 diabetes. The authors reverse transcribed all of the isolated RNA, so sequencing captured expressed TCRB transcripts. Only in-frame clones appear in the TCRdb table, and some are missing; sequencing was by immunoSEQ multiplex PCR. In the table there are about 240,000 clones, around 26% of which are singletons. Sequencing was carried out using central memory CD4+ T cells from blood. The receptor source for this set is a man aged 25-45 years in good health.

Turning to this clone: A read error is possible here, since a much larger clone lies one base away. The gene calls are TRBV4-3 and TRBJ2-5; 7 nucleotides match TRBD1. The CDR3 covers 15 residues. The V gene end was trimmed by 1 base and the J gene end by 4 bases; junction bases not matched to a gene: 6. The germline gives CDR1 LGHNA, CDR2 YSLEER. CDR3 nucleotide sequence: TGCGCCAGCAGCCAAGGACAGGGAACGGGAGAGACCCAGTACTTC. Amino acids: CASSQGQGTGETQYF.

There are a few counts of this clone. The chain has TRBV15 and TRBJ2-1, with D unresolved. CDR1 and CDR2 (germline): LNHNV, YYDKDF (reference sequence). The CDR3 extends over 15 amino acids. Between the trimmed V and J ends, which lost 3 bases and 2 bases, there was a span of 11 bases. Written as DNA, the CDR3 is TGTGCCACCAGCAGTCCGCTCGGAGCCTACAATGAGCAGTTCTTC. Its translation: CATSSPLGAYNEQFF.

J is TRBJ2-3 and V is TRBV9; D not resolved. V lost 4 bases and J lost 0, with 12 bases in between. CDR1 and CDR2 from the germline V gene are SGDLS and YYNGEE. This CDR3 region has 15 residues. For the CDR3, the DNA is TGTGCCAGCAGCCCAAACCCACTTAGCACAGATACGCAGTATTTT. Its protein is CASSPNPLSTDTQYF.

This clone has a handful of counts. DNA of the CDR3: TGCAGCGTTTACGACGAAGCGGGGACCTACAATGAGCAGTTCTTC. Translated, it gives CSVYDEAGTYNEQFF. The V and J genes are TRBV29-1 and TRBJ2-1, with TRBD2 matching 7 bases. The CDR3 has 15 residues. Losses at the gene ends were 5 bases for V and 2 bases for J; bases not matched to a gene: 9. The germline gives CDR1 SQVTM, CDR2 ANQGSEA.

This CDR3 is CASSSRTPTNYNEQFF. Here the CDR3 DNA reads TGTGCCAGCAGCTCCCGGACGCCGACCAATTACAATGAGCAGTTCTTC. V usage is TRBV11-2 and J usage is TRBJ2-1; D call uncertain. Trimming left V 4 bases short and J 4 bases short, with 17 bases between. The CDR3 consists of 16 residues. In germline, CDR1 is SGHAT, CDR2 FQNNGV.

The V gene is TRBV5-4, the J gene TRBJ2-1; 7 bases map to TRBD1. The germline CDR1 and CDR2 sequences are SGHNT and YYREEE (reference sequence). Trimming took 0 bases from V and 3 from J; bases not matched to a gene: 3. The CDR3 extends over 15 amino acids. The CDR3 protein is CASSLDGQDYNEQFF. CDR3 in DNA: TGTGCCAGCAGCTTGGATGGACAGGACTACAATGAGCAGTTCTTC. Based on the CDR3 plus reference TRBV5-4 and TRBJ2-1, the full variable domain is ETGVTQSPTHLIKTRGQQVTLRCSSQSGHNTVSWYQQALGQGPQFIFQYYREEENGRGNFPPRFSGLQFPNYSSELNVNALELDDSALYLCASSLDGQDYNEQFFGPGTRLTVL.

V and J are TRBV9 and TRBJ1-1; D possibly corresponds to TRBD1 (6 bases). Germline lookup yields CDR1 SGDLS and CDR2 YYNGEE. Trimming pared 3 bases from V and 5 bases from J, leaving 17 bases between. The CDR3 contains 15 residues. The CDR3 DNA reads as TGTGCCAGCAGCGCCCGGGGGCAAATTGGGACTGAAGCTTTCTTT. Translated: CASSARGQIGTEAFF.